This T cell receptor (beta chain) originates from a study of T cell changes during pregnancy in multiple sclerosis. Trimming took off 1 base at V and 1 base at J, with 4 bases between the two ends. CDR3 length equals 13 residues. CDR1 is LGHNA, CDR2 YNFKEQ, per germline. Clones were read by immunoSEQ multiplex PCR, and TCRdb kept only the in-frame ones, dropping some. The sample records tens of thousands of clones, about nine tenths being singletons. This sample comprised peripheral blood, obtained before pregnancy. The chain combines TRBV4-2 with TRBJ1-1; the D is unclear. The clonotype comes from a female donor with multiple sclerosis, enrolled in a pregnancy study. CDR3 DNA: TGTGCCAGCAGCCAAGCGGGGAACACTGAAGCTTTCTTT. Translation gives CASSQAGNTEAFF.